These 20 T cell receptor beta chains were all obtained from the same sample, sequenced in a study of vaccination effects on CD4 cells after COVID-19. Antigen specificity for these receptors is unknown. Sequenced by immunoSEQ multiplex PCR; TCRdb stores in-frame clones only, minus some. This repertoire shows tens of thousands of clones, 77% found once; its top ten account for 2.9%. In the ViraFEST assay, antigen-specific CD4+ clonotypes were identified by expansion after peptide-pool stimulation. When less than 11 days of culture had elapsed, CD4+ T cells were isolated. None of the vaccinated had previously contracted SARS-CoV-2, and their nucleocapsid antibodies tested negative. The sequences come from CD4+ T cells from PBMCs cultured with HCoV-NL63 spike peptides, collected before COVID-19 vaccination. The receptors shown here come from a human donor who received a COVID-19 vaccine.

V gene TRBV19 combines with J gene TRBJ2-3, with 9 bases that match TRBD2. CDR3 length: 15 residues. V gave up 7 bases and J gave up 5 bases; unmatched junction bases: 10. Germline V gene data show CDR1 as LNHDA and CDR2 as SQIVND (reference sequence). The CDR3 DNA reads TGTGCCAGTACCCCCTTCGCGGGGGGGCAAGATACGCAGTATTTT. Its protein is CASTPFAGGQDTQYF.

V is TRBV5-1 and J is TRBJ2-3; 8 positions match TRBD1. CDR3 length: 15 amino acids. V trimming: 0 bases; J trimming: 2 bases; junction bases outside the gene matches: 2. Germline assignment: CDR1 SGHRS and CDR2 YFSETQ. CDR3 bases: TGCGCCAGCAGCTTGGGGGACAGGAACACAGATACGCAGTATTTT. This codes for CASSLGDRNTDTQYF.

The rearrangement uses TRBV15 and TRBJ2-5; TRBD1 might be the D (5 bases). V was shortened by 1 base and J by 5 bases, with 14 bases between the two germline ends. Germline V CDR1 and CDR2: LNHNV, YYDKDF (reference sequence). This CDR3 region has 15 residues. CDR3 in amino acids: CATSRGQGSGETQYF. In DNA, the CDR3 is TGTGCCACCAGCAGAGGGCAGGGATCCGGGGAGACCCAGTACTTC.

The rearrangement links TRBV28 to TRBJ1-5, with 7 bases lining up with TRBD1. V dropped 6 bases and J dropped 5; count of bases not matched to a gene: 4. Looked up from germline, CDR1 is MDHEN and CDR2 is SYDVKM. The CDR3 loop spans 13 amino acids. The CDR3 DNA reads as TGTGCCAGCAGGTTTGACAGGGATCAGCCCCAGCATTTT. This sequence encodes CASRFDRDQPQHF. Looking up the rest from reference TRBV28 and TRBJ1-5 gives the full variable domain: DVKVTQSSRYLVKRTGEKVFLECVQDMDHENMFWYRQDPGLGLRLIYFSYDVKMKEKGDIPEGYSVSREKKERFSLILESASTNQTSMYLCASRFDRDQPQHFGDGTRLSIL.

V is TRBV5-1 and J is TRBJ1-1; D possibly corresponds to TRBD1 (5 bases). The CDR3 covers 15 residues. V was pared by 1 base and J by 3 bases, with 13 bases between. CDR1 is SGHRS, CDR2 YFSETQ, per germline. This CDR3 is CASSLTGSLDTEAFF. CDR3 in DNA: TGCGCCAGCAGCTTGACAGGCTCCTTGGACACTGAAGCTTTCTTT.

In DNA form, the CDR3 reads TGTGCCTGGAACGCTCCTTGGGGTACGCAGTATTTT. This encodes CAWNAPWGTQYF. The rearrangement joins TRBV30 to TRBJ2-3; D is unresolved. Germline CDR1 GTSNPN, CDR2 SVGIG (reference sequence). This CDR3 is built from 12 residues. Trimming pared 4 bases from V and 8 bases from J, leaving 13 bases between.

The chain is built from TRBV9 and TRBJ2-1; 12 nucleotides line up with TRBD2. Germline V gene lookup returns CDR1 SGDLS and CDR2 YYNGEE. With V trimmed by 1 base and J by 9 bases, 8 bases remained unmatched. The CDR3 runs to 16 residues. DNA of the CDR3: TGTGCCAGCAGCGTACGTTTGCTAGCGGGGGGGGTTGAGCAGTTCTTC. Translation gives CASSVRLLAGGVEQFF. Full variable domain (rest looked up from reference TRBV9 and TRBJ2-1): DSGVTQTPKHLITATGQRVTLRCSPRSGDLSVYWYQQSLDQGLQFLIQYYNGEERAKGNILERFSAQQFPDLHSELNLSSLELGDSALYFCASSVRLLAGGVEQFFGPGTRLTVL.

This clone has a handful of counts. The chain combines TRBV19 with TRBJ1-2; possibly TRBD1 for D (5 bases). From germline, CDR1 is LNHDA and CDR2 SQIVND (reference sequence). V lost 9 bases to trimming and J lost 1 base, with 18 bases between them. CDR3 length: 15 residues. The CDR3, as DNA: TGTGCCAGCCTACCACCGGGACGGAGTAACTATGGCTACACCTTC. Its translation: CASLPPGRSNYGYTF.

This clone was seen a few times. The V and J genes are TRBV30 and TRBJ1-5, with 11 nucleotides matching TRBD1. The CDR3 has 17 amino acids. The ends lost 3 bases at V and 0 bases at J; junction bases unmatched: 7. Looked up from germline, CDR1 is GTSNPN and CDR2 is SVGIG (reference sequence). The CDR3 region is CAWSARTGGYSNQPQHF. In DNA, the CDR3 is TGTGCCTGGAGCGCTCGGACAGGGGGCTATAGCAATCAGCCCCAGCATTTT. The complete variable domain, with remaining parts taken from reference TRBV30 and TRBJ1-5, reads SQTIHQWPATLVQPVGSPLSLECTVEGTSNPNLYWYRQAAGRGLQLLFYSVGIGQISSEVPQNLSASRPQDRQFILSSKKLLLSDSGFYLCAWSARTGGYSNQPQHFGDGTRLSIL.

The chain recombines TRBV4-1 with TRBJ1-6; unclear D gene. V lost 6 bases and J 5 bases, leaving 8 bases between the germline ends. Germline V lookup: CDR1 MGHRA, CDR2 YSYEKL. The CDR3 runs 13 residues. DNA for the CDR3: TGCGCCAGCAGGACAACGAATAATTCACCCCTCCACTTT. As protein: CASRTTNNSPLHF.

DNA of the CDR3: TGTGCCAGCATACAGGGAGGCCAGCCCCAGCATTTT. Translating it yields CASIQGGQPQHF. This sequence joins TRBV28 and TRBJ1-5, with D perhaps matching TRBD1 (6 bases). Trimming removed 7 bases from V and 7 bases from J, with 11 bases in between. CDR3 length equals 12 residues. Germline CDR1 and CDR2: MDHEN and SYDVKM.

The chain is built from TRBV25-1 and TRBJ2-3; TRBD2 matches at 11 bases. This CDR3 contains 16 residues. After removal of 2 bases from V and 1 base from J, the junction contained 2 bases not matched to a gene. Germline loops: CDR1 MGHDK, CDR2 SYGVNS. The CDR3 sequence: CASSETSGGRTDTQYF. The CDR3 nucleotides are TGTGCCAGCAGTGAAACTAGCGGGGGACGCACAGATACGCAGTATTTT.

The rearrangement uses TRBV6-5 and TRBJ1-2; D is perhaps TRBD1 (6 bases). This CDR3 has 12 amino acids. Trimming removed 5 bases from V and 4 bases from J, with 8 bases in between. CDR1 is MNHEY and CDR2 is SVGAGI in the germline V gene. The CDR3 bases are TGTGCCAGCAGTAGGACAGCCTATGGCTACACCTTC. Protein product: CASSRTAYGYTF.

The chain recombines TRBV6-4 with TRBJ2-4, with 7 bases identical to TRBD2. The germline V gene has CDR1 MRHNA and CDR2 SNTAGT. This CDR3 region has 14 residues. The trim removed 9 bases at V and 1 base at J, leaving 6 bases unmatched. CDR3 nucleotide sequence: TGTGCCAGTGGAGGACTAGGGGCCAAAAACATTCAGTACTTC. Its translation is CASGGLGAKNIQYF.

The CDR3 DNA is TGTGCCAGCAGCCAAGAGGGGGGTGGCTATGGCTACACCTTC. It encodes CASSQEGGGYGYTF. The rearrangement uses TRBV3-1 (or the pseudogene TRBV3-2) and TRBJ1-2, with D perhaps TRBD1 (5 bases). The CDR3 runs 14 residues. Trimming left V 0 bases short and J 4 bases short, with 9 bases between. CDR1 is LGHDT and CDR2 is YNNKEL in the germline V gene (reference sequence).

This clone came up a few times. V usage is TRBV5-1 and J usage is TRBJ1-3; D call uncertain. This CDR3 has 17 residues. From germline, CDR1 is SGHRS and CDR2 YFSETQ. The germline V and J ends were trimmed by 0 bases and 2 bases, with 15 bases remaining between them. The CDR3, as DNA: TGCGCCAGCAGCTTGGGTGTAGTTTCTTTAGCTGGAAACACCATATATTTT. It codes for CASSLGVVSLAGNTIYF.

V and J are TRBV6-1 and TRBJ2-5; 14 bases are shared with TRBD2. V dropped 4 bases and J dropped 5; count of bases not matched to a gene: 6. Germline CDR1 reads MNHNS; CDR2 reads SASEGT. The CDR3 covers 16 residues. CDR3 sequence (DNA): TGTGCCAGCAGTGTCCGACTAGCGGGGGGGCGGGAGACCCAGTACTTC. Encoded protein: CASSVRLAGGRETQYF.

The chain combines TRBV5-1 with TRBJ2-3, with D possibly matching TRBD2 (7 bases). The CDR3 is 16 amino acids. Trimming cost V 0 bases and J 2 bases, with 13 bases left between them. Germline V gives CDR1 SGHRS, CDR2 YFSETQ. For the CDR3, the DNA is TGCGCCAGCAGCTTGGAAGGCGCGGGGGCCACAGATACGCAGTATTTT. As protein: CASSLEGAGATDTQYF.

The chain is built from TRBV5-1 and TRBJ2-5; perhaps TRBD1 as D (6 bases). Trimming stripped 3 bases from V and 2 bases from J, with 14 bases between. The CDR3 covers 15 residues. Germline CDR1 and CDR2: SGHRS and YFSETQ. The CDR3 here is CASSSWDTEQETQYF. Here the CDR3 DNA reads TGCGCCAGCAGCTCCTGGGACACGGAGCAAGAGACCCAGTACTTC.

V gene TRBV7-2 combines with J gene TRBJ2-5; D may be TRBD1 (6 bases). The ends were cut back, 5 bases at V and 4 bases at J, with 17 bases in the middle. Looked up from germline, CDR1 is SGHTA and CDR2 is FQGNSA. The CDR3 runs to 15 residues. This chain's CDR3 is CASSLRTERGETQYF. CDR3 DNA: TGTGCCAGCAGCCTACGGACAGAAAGAGGAGAGACCCAGTACTTC.